A single sample is the source of the 16 T cell receptor beta chains below, sequenced in a study of CD8+CD57+ T cells in acquired aplastic anemia. The study profiled TCR beta VDJ and CDR3 using genomic DNA as template. MiXCR, run by TCRdb on the reads, gives a single entry per CDR3 protein. The table records 30,000 to 40,000 distinct CDR3 sequences, around three quarters of them present only once. Sequenced input: sorted CD4+, CD8+, or CD8+CD57+ T cells (not recorded which) from PBMCs. The receptors here all came from a human donor in good health, serving as a control.

This clonotype was detected ten times or more. This chain joins TRBV12-3 or TRBV12-4 and TRBJ1-2, with TRBD1 as a possible D gene (5 bases). The CDR3 extends over 13 amino acids. Trimming removed 3 bases at V and 4 bases at J, with 9 bases between. CDR3 sequence: CASSFRQSYGYTF. The DNA of the CDR3 is TGTGCCAGCAGTTTTCGACAGAGCTATGGCTACACCTTC.

The chain combines TRBV9 with TRBJ2-1; D ambiguous. V was cut by 3 bases and J by 7 bases, with 5 bases left in between. CDR3 length equals 11 residues. Germline V gene data show CDR1 as SGDLS and CDR2 as YYNGEE. The CDR3 reads CASSARNEQFF. The CDR3 nucleotides read TGTGCCAGCAGCGCTAGAAATGAGCAGTTCTTC.

This clonotype was counted only a few times. This rearrangement joins TRBV12-3 or TRBV12-4 to TRBJ1-1, with D tentatively TRBD1 (5 bases). The CDR3 covers 13 residues. V lost 8 bases and J lost 7, with 17 bases in between. The CDR3 loop is CASAVTSGGEAFF. CDR3 sequence (DNA): TGTGCCAGCGCCGTGACATCGGGGGGTGAAGCTTTCTTT.

This chain uses TRBV7-2 with TRBJ2-5; D call uncertain. Germline CDR1 and CDR2: SGHTA and FQGNSA. This CDR3 has 12 residues. The V end was cut by 5 bases, the J end by 5 bases, with 9 bases between. CDR3: CASSPSRETQYF. The CDR3 bases are TGTGCCAGCAGCCCCTCCCGGGAGACCCAGTACTTC.

This chain connects TRBV19 to TRBJ1-5; D remains ambiguous. V was trimmed by 7 bases and J by 6 bases, leaving 19 bases between them. This CDR3 comprises 15 residues. CDR1 LNHDA and CDR2 SQIVND come from the germline V gene (reference sequence). As DNA, the CDR3 is TGTGCCAGTACCTCAATGCGGCAGGTCGGTCAGCCCCAGCATTTT. Its protein product is CASTSMRQVGQPQHF.

The chain uses TRBV2 and TRBJ1-1; D may be TRBD1 (5 bases). Trimming removed 7 bases from V and 6 bases from J, with 12 bases in between. The CDR3 length is 12 residues. Looked up from germline, CDR1 is SNHLY and CDR2 is FYNNEI. CDR3 DNA sequence: TGTGCCAGCATTAGACAGAGGGCTGAAGCTTTCTTT. Translating gives CASIRQRAEAFF.

In its sample, this clonotype is medium-sized. The V gene is TRBV7-9, the J gene TRBJ1-2, with D hard to call. The V gene lost 5 bases and the J gene lost 2 bases, with 15 bases spanning the gap. CDR3 length: 15 residues. CDR1 is SEHNR and CDR2 is FQNEAQ in the germline V gene (reference sequence). CDR3 in amino acids: CASSGYQTQNYGYTF. In DNA form, the CDR3 reads TGTGCCAGCAGCGGATACCAGACACAAAACTATGGCTACACCTTC.

This chain links TRBV20-1 with TRBJ1-1, with D possibly matching TRBD1 (5 bases). V was clipped by 6 bases and J by 4 bases, with 9 bases between them. The germline V gene has CDR1 DFQATT and CDR2 SNEGSKA (reference sequence). This CDR3 has 11 amino acids. Written as DNA, the CDR3 is TGCAGTGCAACAGGTGGCACTGAAGCTTTCTTT. It codes for CSATGGTEAFF.

The count of this clonotype is one. The rearrangement uses TRBV7-8 and TRBJ2-7; D gene uncertain. Trimming pared 5 bases from V and 5 bases from J, leaving 10 bases between. CDR3 length: 12 amino acids. Germline V gene sequence: CDR1 SGHVS, CDR2 FQNEAQ. Written as DNA, the CDR3 is TGTGCCAGCAGCCAAGTCGAGGACGAGCAGTACTTC. Translation gives CASSQVEDEQYF.

This clonotype was counted ten times or more. The chain combines TRBV3-1 with TRBJ2-1; tentatively, D is TRBD2 (5 bases). Trimming shortened V by 5 bases and J by 5 bases, and 10 bases separated the two germline ends. CDR3 length: 13 residues. Germline CDR1 and CDR2: LGHDT and YNNKEL (reference sequence). The CDR3 region has the DNA TGTGCCAGCAGCGGCCGGACTGACAATGAGCAGTTCTTC. Encoded protein: CASSGRTDNEQFF.

To note about this clonotype: One junction end disagrees with the germline gene, perhaps due to a read error. The chain couples TRBV2 to TRBJ1-5; D is unclear. CDR1 is SNHLY and CDR2 is FYNNEI in the germline V gene. This CDR3 contains 15 residues. The CDR3 protein is CASSEGVSGNQPQRF. CDR3 sequence (DNA): TGTGCCAGCAGTGAAGGGGTTTCGGGCAATCAGCCCCAGCGTTTT. Filled out from reference TRBV2 and TRBJ1-5, the complete variable domain reads EPEVTQTPSHQVTQMGQEVILRCVPISNHLYFYWYRQILGQKVEFLVSFYNNEISEKSEIFDDQFSVERPDGSNFTLKIRSTKLEDSAMYFCASSEGVSGNQPQRFGDGTRLSIL.

V gene TRBV5-1 combines with J gene TRBJ1-1; D may be TRBD1 (5 bases). The germline V and J ends were trimmed by 1 base and 4 bases, with 14 bases remaining between them. Germline CDR1 reads SGHRS; CDR2 reads YFSETQ. The CDR3 sequence is 15 residues long. The CDR3 coding sequence is TGCGCCAGCAGCTTGTCCGGGGGAGGGGCCACTGAAGCTTTCTTT. It translates to CASSLSGGGATEAFF.

The J gene is TRBJ2-3, the V gene TRBV2; D remains ambiguous. Germline CDR1 is SNHLY and CDR2 is FYNNEI. Trimming took 3 bases from V and 2 from J, leaving 9 bases between them. There are 14 residues in the CDR3. The CDR3: CASSEVVFTDTQYF. DNA of the CDR3: TGTGCCAGCAGTGAGGTAGTCTTCACAGATACGCAGTATTTT.

The gene calls are TRBV24-1 and TRBJ2-5, with 14 nucleotides matching TRBD2. The CDR3 has 18 amino acids. The junction had 11 bases not matched to a gene; V was cut back by 5 bases and J by 4 bases. Looked up from germline, CDR1 is KGHDR and CDR2 is SFDVKD. The CDR3 region is CATSGLTSGRAPPETQYF. The CDR3 DNA reads TGTGCCACCAGTGGACTGACTAGCGGGAGGGCCCCCCCAGAGACCCAGTACTTC.

This clonotype came up once. V is TRBV2 and J is TRBJ2-1; 7 positions match TRBD2. The trim removed 8 bases at V and 6 bases at J, leaving 7 bases unmatched. Germline V gene lookup returns CDR1 SNHLY and CDR2 FYNNEI. This CDR3 is built from 13 residues. The CDR3 region has the DNA TGTGCCAGCGCGGGGGTAGGGGCCAATGAGCAGTTCTTC. Translating it yields CASAGVGANEQFF.

J is TRBJ1-6 and V is TRBV15; D perhaps matches TRBD1 (5 bases). The CDR3 is 15 amino acids. The germline CDR1 and CDR2 sequences are LNHNV and YYDKDF (reference sequence). The V end was cut by 0 bases, the J end by 7 bases, with 10 bases between. In DNA form, the CDR3 reads TGTGCCACCAGCAGAGATTACGCAGGGAATTCACCCCTCCACTTT. This codes for CATSRDYAGNSPLHF.